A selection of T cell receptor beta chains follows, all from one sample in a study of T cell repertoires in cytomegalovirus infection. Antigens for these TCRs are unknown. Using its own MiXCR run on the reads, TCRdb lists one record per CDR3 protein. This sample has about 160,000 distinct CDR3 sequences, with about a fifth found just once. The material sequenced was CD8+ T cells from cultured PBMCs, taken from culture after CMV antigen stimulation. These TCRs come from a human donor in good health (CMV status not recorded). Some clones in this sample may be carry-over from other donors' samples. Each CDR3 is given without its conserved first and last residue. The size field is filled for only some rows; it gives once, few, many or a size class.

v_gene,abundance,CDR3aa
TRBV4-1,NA,ASSQGRPKLF
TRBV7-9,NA,ASSFSAQNEKLF
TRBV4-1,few,ASSQVNPNTEAF
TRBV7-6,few,ASSLGWGLRDQPQH
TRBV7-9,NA,ASKRDYGYT
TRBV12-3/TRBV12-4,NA,ASSLKGEQF
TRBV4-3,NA,ASSQEISTEAF
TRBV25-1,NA,ASSESGVPSTDTQY
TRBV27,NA,ASGQGHEQY
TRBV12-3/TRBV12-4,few,ASRTSSYEQY
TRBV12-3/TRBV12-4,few,ASSLVAEQF
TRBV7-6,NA,ASSLLGGEAF
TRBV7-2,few,ASSLQKTGTSSYNSPLH
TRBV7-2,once,ASSPGGGGYQETQY
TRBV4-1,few,ASSTDTNTEAF
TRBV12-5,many,ASGLVRRCTDTQY
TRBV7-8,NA,ASSALPRTGEVQPQH
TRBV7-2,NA,ASSLREGFAGELF
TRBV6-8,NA,ASSYESGRMETEAF
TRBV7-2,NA,ASSSPVGDADYGYT
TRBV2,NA,ASREGYSNQPQH
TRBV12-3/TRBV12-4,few,ASSFRKDTQY
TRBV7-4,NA,ASSLVNPGISVMNTEAF
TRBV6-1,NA,ASSGQGSNYGYT
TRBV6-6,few,ASSYSEDPPLRQPQH
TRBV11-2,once,ASSWGGVQRGGRNEQF
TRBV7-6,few,ASSQGDAVGGYT
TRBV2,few,ASTRPGQGRGETQY
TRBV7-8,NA,ASSSVRGSVRNEQF
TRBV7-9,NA,ASSDGPRYEQY
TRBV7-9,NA,ASSLLSQGTDQPQH
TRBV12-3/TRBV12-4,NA,ASSLGVTGNNEQF
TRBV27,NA,ASSKSSTWYEQY
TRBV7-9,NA,ASSFGSNYGYT
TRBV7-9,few,ASSLAENLRYGYT
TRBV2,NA,ASNPRGLGNTIY
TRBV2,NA,ASSEGTGGRNQPQH
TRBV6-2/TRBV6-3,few,ASSPSFGTGGAEAF
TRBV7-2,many,ASSPTVNTEAF
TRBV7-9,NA,ASSESAGKRIYEQY
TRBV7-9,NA,ASSLTGTESSYEQY
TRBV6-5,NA,ASSRSRGASDTGYT
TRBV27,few,ASSLSGEVTPLH
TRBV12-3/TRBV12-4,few,ASTGRADKLF
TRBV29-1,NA,SPGRGDEQY
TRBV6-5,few,ASSYSESSNQPQH
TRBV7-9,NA,ASSKKPTGPLH
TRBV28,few,ASSLPSDRPTEAF
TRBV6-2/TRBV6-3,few,ASSLLMENTEAF
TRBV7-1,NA,ASSPGGYT
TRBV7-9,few,ASSPLHEPQH
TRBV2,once,ASREDEQF
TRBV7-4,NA,ASSSDLSGNTIY
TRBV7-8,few,ASSNRGLGNTIY
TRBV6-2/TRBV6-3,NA,ASSFRLEWETQY